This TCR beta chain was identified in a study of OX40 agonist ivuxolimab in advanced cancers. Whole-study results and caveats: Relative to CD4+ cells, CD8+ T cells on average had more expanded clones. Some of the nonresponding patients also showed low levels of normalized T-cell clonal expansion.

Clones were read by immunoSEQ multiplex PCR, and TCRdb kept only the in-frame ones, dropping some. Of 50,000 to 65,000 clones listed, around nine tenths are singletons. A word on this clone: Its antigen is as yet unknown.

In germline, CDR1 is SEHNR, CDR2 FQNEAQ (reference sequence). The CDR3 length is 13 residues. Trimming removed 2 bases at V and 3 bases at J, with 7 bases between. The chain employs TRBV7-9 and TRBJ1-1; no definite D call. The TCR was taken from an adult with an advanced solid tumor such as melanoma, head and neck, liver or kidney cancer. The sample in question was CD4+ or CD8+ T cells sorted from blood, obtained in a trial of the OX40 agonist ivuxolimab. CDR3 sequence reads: CASSLRWDTEAFF. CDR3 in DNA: TGTGCCAGCAGCTTAAGGTGGGACACTGAAGCTTTCTTT.